One T cell receptor (beta chain) is described in this entry. The sample originates from a study of blood T cell repertoires in COVID-19. Overall study context: PBMCs, B-cell-depleted T cells, or T cells provided the cDNA or gDNA that made up the material.

Produced via immunoSEQ multiplex PCR; TCRdb's table is partial and in-frame only. The table has about 3,500 clones, under 75% seen once. Germline trimming cut 6 bases from V and 2 bases from J; bases unmatched to any gene: 4. This CDR3 spans 15 amino acids. Germline CDR1 is MGHRA and CDR2 is YSYEKL. This sequence originates from a man aged 70 or older with active COVID-19. Material for sequencing was peripheral blood. The chain combines TRBV4-1 with TRBJ1-3; 10 nucleotides agree with TRBD1. CDR3 nucleotide sequence: TGCGCCAGCAGTCCTGGACAGGGGGCTGGAAACACCATATATTTT. Its translation: CASSPGQGAGNTIYF.